This TCR beta chain was found in a study of blood T cell repertoires in COVID-19. Study-wide context: Acute and convalescent COVID-19 specimens originated in the United States, Italy and Spain.

Participant age was roughly 18 to 100 years, and participants resided in roughly 24 US areas. Original handling: Nucleated cell number was recorded as an estimate derived from reference gene primer amplification. Profiled with immunoSEQ multiplex PCR; TCRdb holds only in-frame clones, not every one. That table furnishes V, J and clone size, whereas the DNA furnished D and trimming. The data hold around 250,000 clones, with around nine tenths observed a single time. With 4 bases clipped from V and 2 bases from J, the junction kept 5 bases outside the gene matches. The CDR3 covers 15 residues. The germline gives CDR1 MGHRA, CDR2 YSYEKL.

This receptor was identified in a woman in her thirties or forties who had been exposed to COVID-19. The sequenced material came from PBMCs or T cells enriched from blood (not recorded which). The chain combines TRBV4-1 with TRBJ2-5, with 9 bases that match TRBD2. CDR3 in DNA: TGCGCCAGCAGCCCCACAGCGGGAGGTCAAGAGACCCAGTACTTC. Translating it yields CASSPTAGGQETQYF.